This T cell receptor (beta chain) was documented in a study of T-cell reconstitution after alpha-beta-depleted transplantation in children. The CDR3 is 12 amino acids. With V trimmed by 4 bases and J by 9 bases, 3 bases remained unmatched. CDR1 and CDR2 from the germline V gene are MNHEY and SVGEGT. Construction of the TCRbeta library involved unique molecular identifiers. One entry per CDR3 protein results from TCRdb running MiXCR on the PCR reads. The data show approximately 300,000 distinct CDR3 sequences, more than 9% seen once. Study-level results: Expanded clones from the graft, numbering several hundred, reportedly supplied alpha-beta T cells about two months after transplant. Recipient T cells and thymic progenitors that survived gave rise to the high TCRbeta diversity observed at day 60 in some patients. Newly produced T cells mostly accounted for T-cell counts and diversity one year post-transplant.

This clonotype was recorded many times. Antigen specificity is unknown. The chain uses TRBV6-2 or TRBV6-3 and TRBJ2-4; 7 nucleotides agree with TRBD1. The receptor's source is a male patient between 2 and 15 years old who had a stem cell transplant for chronic granulomatous disease, so the T cells may come from the graft donor. The sample in question was peripheral blood, obtained 180 days after TCRalphabeta/CD19-depleted stem cell transplant. The CDR3 DNA reads as TGTGCCAGCAGTTCAGGGGGTCCCATTCAGTACTTC. Its translation: CASSSGGPIQYF.